This T cell receptor beta chain was profiled in a study of CD8+ T cells in alopecia areata. Findings of the study overall: Scalp clonality decreased significantly with tofacitinib, and so did expanded CD8+ clones among the top 100.

Remarks on this clone: The antigen remains undetermined.

CDR1 SGDLS and CDR2 YYNGEE come from the germline V gene. The CDR3 loop spans 14 amino acids. V was trimmed by 2 bases and J by 8 bases, leaving 14 bases between them. Once RNA had been extracted, it was reverse transcribed into cDNA to act as the sequencing template. The assay was immunoSEQ multiplex PCR, and TCRdb's table has in-frame clones only and misses some. Here the sample spans fewer than 250,000 clones, over 60% being singletons. Described treatment: oral pan-JAK inhibitor, 5-10 mg twice daily. The source of this sequence is a human donor with alopecia areata. The sample here was CD4+ T cells sorted from blood, taken at week 4, from a patient treated with tofacitinib. The chain employs TRBV9 and TRBJ2-1; TRBD1 is a possible D gene (6 bases). The DNA of the CDR3 is TGTGCCAGCAGCGTCTCGACAGGAATCTATGAGCAGTTCTTC. Protein product: CASSVSTGIYEQFF.